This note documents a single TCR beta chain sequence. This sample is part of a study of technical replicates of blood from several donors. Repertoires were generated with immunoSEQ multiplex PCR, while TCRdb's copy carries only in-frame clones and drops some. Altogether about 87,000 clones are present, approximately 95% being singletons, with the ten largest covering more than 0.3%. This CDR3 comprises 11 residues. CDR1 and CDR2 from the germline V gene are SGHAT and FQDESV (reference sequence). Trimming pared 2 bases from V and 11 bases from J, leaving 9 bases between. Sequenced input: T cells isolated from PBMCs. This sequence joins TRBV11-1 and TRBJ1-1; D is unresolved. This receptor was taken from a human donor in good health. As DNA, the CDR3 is TGTGCCAGCAGCTTAAGGGAGCGGGCTTTCTTT. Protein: CASSLRERAFF.